The TCR beta chain described here comes from a study of T cells expressing NK-cell markers. Across the study: Seven donors tested HCMV-seropositive and one tested seronegative among the eight sequenced. Regarding the study as a whole: These same clonotypes (in a few donors) also led the CD3+CD56-NKG2C+ fraction.

About this clonotype: Antigen unknown.

TCRdb reanalyzed the 5' RACE reads, giving one entry per CDR3 protein sequence and no DNA. This sample contains fewer than 400,000 distinct CDR3 sequences. Sequenced material: blood T cells: a sorted CD56 or NKG2C T cell subset, CD4+ or CD8+ T cells, or bulk PBMC T cells (not recorded which). This clonotype originated in a woman aged 45-65 years in good health.

This CDR3 is CASSDTTRADTQYF. The rearrangement joins TRBV10-2 to TRBJ2-3; absent DNA, TCRdb's TRBD1 call cannot be checked. The CDR3 is 14 residues long. Germline lookup yields CDR1 WSHSY and CDR2 SAAADI.